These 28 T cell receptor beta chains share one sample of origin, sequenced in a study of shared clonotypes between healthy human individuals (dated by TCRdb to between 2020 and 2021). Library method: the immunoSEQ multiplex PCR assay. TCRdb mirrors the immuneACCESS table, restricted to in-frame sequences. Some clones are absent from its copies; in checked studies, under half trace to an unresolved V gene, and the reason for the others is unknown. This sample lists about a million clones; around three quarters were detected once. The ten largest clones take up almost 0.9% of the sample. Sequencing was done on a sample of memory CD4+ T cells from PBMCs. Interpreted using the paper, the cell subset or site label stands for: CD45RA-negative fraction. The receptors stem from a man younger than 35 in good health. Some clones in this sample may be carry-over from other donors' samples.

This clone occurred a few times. CDR3 nucleotide sequence: TGTGCCAGCACCTCATCGGGGGGGAACTACAATGAGCAGTTCTTC. Protein sequence: CASTSSGGNYNEQFF. This rearrangement joins TRBV28 to TRBJ2-1; 8 bases fit TRBD2. The CDR3 has 15 amino acids. CDR1 and CDR2 (germline): MDHEN, SYDVKM. Trimming at V came to 7 bases and at J to 3 bases, leaving 8 bases not matched to a gene.

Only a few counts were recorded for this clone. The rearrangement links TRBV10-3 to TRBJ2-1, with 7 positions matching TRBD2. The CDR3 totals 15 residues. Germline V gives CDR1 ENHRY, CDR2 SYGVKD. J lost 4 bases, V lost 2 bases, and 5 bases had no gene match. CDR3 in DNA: TGTGCCATCAGTGAGGGGGACTACTTATACAATGAGCAGTTCTTC. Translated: CAISEGDYLYNEQFF.

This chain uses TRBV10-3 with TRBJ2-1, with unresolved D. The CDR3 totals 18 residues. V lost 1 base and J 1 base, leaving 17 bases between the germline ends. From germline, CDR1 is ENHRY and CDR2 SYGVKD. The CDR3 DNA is TGTGCCATCAGTGAGTTCGGAGTAGGGTCTTGGTCCTACAATGAGCAGTTCTTC. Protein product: CAISEFGVGSWSYNEQFF.

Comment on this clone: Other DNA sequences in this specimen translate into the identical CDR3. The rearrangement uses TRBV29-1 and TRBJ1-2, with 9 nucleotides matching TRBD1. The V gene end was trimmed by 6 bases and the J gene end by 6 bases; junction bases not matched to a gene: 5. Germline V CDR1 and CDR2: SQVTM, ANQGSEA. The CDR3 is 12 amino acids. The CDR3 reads CSVSGQGHGYTF. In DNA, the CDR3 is TGCAGCGTGTCGGGACAGGGCCATGGCTACACCTTC.

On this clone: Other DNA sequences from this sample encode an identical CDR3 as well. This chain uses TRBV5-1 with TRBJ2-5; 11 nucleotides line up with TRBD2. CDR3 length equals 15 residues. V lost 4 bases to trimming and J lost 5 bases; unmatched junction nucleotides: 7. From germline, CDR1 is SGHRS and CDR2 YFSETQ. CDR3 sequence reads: CASSRGLAEGETQYF. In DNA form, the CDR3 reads TGCGCCAGCAGCCGGGGACTAGCGGAGGGGGAGACCCAGTACTTC.

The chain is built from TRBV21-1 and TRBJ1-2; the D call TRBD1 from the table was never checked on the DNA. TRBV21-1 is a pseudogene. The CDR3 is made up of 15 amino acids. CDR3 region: CASSAPGTGAYGYTF. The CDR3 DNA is TGTGCCAGCAGCGCACCCGGGACAGGGGCCTATGGCTACACCTTC.

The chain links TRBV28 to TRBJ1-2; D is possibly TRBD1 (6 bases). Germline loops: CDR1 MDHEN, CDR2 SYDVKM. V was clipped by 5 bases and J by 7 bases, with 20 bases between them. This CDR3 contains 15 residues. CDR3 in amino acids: CASSPEARGRGGYTF. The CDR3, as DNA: TGTGCCAGCAGTCCGGAGGCCCGGGGGCGAGGTGGCTACACCTTC.

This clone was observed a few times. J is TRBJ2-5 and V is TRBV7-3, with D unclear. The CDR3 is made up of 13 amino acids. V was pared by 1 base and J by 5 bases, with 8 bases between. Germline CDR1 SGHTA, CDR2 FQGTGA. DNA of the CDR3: TGTGCCAGCAGCTTAAGCAGTCTGGAGACCCAGTACTTC. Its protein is CASSLSSLETQYF.

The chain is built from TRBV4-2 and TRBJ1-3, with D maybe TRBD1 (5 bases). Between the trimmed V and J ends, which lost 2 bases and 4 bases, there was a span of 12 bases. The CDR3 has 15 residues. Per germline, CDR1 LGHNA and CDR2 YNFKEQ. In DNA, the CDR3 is TGTGCCAGCAGCCAAAAGCAGGCAGGGGGAAACACCATATATTTT. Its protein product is CASSQKQAGGNTIYF.

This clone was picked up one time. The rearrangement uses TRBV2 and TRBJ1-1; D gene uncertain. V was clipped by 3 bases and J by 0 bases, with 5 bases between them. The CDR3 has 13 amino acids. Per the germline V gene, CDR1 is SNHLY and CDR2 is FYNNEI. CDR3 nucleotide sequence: TGTGCCAGCAGTGATGGGGTGAACACTGAAGCTTTCTTT. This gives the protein CASSDGVNTEAFF.

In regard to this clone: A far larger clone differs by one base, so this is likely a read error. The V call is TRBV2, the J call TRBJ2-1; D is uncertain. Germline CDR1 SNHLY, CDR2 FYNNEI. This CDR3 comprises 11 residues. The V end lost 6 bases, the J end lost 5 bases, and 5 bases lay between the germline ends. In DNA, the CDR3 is TGTGCCAGCAGGTATCACAATGAGCAGTTCTTC. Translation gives CASRYHNEQFF. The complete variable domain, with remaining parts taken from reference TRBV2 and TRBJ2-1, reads EPEVTQTPSHQVTQMGQEVILRCVPISNHLYFYWYRQILGQKVEFLVSFYNNEISEKSEIFDDQFSVERPDGSNFTLKIRSTKLEDSAMYFCASRYHNEQFFGPGTRLTVL.

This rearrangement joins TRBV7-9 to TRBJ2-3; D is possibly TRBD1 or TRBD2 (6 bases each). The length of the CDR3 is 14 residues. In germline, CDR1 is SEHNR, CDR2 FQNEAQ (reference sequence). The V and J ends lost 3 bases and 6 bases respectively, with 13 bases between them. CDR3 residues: CASSFGGQGDTQYF. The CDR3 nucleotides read TGTGCCAGCAGCTTCGGGGGTCAGGGGGATACGCAGTATTTT.

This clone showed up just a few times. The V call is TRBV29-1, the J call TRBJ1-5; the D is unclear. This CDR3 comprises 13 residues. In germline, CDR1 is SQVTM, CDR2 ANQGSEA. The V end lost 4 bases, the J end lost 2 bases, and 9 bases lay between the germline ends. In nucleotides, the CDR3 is TGCAGCGTTGCGGACGGCGGCAATCAGCCCCAGCATTTT. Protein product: CSVADGGNQPQHF.

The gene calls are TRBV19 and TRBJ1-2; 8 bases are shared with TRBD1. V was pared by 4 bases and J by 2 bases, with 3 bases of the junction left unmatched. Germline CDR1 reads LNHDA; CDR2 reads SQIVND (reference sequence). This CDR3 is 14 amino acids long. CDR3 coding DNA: TGTGCCAGTAGTACCCGGACAGGGAACTATGGCTACACCTTC. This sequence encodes CASSTRTGNYGYTF.

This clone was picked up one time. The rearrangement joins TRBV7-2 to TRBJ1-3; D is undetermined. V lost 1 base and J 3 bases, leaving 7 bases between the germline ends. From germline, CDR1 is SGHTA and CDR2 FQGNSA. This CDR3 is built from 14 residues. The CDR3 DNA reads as TGTGCCAGCAGCTTAGTCAACGGTGGAAACACCATATATTTT. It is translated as CASSLVNGGNTIYF.

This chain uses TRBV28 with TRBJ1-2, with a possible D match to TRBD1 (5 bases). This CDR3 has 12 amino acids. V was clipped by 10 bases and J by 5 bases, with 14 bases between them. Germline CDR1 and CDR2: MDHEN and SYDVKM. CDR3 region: CATRGRTYGYTF. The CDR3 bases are TGTGCCACCCGGGGCAGAACTTATGGCTACACCTTC.

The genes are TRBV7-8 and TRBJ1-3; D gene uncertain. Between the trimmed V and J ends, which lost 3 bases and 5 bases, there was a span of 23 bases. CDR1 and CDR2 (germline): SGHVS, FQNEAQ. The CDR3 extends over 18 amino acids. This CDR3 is CASSFGRWETSARNTIYF. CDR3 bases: TGTGCCAGCAGCTTCGGACGCTGGGAGACATCCGCGCGAAACACCATATATTTT.

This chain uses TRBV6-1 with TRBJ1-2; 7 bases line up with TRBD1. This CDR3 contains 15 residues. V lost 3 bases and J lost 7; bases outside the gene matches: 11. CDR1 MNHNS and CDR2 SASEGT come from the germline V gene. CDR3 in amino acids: CASSDNWRQGSGYTF. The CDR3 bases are TGTGCCAGCAGTGACAATTGGAGACAGGGAAGTGGCTACACCTTC.

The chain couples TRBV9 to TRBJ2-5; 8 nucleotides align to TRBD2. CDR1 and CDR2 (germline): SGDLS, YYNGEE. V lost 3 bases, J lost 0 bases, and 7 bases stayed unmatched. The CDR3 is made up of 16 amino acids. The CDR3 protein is CASSASGRPDQETQYF. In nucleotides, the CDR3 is TGTGCCAGCAGCGCCAGCGGGAGACCCGACCAAGAGACCCAGTACTTC. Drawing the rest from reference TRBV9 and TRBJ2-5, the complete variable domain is DSGVTQTPKHLITATGQRVTLRCSPRSGDLSVYWYQQSLDQGLQFLIQYYNGEERAKGNILERFSAQQFPDLHSELNLSSLELGDSALYFCASSASGRPDQETQYFGPGTRLLVL.

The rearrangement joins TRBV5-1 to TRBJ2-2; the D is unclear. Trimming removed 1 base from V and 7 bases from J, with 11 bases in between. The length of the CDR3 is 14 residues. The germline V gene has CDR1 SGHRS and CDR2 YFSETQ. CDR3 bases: TGCGCCAGCAGCTTGACGTCAGAGAGCGGGGAGCTGTTTTTT. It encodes CASSLTSESGELFF.

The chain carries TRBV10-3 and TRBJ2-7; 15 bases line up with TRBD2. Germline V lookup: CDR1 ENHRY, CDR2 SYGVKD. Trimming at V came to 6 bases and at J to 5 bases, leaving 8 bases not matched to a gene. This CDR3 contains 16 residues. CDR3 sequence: CAISGTSGRIFHEQYF. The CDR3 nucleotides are TGTGCCATCAGCGGGACTAGCGGGAGGATTTTCCACGAGCAGTACTTC.

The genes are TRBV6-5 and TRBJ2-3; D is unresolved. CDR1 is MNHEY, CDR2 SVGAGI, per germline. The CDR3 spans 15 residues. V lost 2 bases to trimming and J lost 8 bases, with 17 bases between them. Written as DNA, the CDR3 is TGTGCCAGCAGTTACGCGGCAGGTATCCGGGCTACGCAGTATTTT. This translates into CASSYAAGIRATQYF.

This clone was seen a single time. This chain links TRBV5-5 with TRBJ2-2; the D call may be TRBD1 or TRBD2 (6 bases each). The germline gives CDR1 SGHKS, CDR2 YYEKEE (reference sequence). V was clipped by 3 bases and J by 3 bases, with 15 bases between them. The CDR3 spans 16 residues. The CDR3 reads CASSSNQGRYTGELFF. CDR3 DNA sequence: TGTGCCAGCAGCTCAAACCAGGGGAGGTACACCGGGGAGCTGTTTTTT.

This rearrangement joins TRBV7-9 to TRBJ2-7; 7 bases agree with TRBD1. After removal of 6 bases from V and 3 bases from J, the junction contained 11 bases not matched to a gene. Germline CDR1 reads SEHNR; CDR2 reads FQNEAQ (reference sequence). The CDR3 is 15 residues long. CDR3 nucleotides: TGTGCCAGCAGTCCCCCCGGACAGGCCATCTACGAGCAGTACTTC. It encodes CASSPPGQAIYEQYF.

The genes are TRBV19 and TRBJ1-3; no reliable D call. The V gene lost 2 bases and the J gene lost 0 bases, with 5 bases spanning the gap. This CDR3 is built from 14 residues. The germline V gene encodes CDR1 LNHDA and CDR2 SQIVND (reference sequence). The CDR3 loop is CASSIRSSGNTIYF. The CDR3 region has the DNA TGTGCCAGTAGTATAAGGAGCTCTGGAAACACCATATATTTT.

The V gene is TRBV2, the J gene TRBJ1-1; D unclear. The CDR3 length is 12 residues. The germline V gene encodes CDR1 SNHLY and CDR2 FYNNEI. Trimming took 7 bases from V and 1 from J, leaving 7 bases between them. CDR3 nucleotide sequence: TGTGCCAGCAATTACTGGAACACTGAAGCTTTCTTT. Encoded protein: CASNYWNTEAFF. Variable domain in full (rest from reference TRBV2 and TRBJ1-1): EPEVTQTPSHQVTQMGQEVILRCVPISNHLYFYWYRQILGQKVEFLVSFYNNEISEKSEIFDDQFSVERPDGSNFTLKIRSTKLEDSAMYFCASNYWNTEAFFGQGTRLTVV.

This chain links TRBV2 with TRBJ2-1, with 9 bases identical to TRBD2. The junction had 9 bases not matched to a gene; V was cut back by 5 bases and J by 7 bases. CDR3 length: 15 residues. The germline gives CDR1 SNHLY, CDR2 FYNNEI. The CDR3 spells CASSPWREGYNEQFF. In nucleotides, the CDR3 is TGTGCCAGCAGTCCCTGGCGGGAGGGGTATAATGAGCAGTTCTTC.

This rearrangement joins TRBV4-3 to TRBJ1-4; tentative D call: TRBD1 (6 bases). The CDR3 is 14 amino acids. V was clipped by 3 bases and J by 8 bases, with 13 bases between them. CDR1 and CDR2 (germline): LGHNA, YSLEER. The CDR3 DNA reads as TGCGCCAGCAGCCAGGAGGACAGAAACGAAAAACTGTTTTTT. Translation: CASSQEDRNEKLFF.